The 15 T cell receptor beta chains below all came from one sample that was sequenced in a study of blood T cells in healthy people across ages. The authors ran a second PCR of 7 to 11 cycles using a sample-barcoded 5' primer and a J-beta primer mix. TCRdb re-analysed the 5' RACE reads in MiXCR, keeping a single row per CDR3 protein. Of some 710,000 distinct CDR3 sequences listed, about 42% are singletons. The sequenced material came from blood. The source is a man older than 75 in good health.

This clonotype was detected once. This sequence joins TRBV28 and TRBJ2-1; possible D gene TRBD1, 5 bases. V gave up 7 bases and J gave up 3 bases, with 10 bases separating them. Per the germline V gene, CDR1 is MDHEN and CDR2 is SYDVKM. The CDR3 runs 13 residues. The CDR3, as DNA: TGTGCCAGCACTGACAGTCGCTACAATGAGCAGTTCTTC. It is translated as CASTDSRYNEQFF.

Concerning this clonotype itself: At one boundary the junction diverges from the germline segment, which might be a read error. V is TRBV12-3 or TRBV12-4 and J is TRBJ2-7; D possibly corresponds to TRBD2 (6 bases). This CDR3 is 14 amino acids long. This chain's CDR3 is CTSSARTISYEQYF. CDR3 bases: TGTACCAGCAGTGCCCGGACTATCTCCTACGAGCAGTACTTC.

Turning to this clonotype: A much larger clone lies a single base off, so this may be a read error. The chain uses TRBV3-1 and TRBJ2-1, with TRBD2 matching 8 bases. The V segment lost 0 bases and the J segment 3 bases; nucleotides outside the gene matches: 7. This CDR3 contains 17 residues. Germline CDR1 and CDR2: LGHDT and YNNKEL (reference sequence). Here the CDR3 reads CASSQEGGSGVYNEQFF. CDR3 nucleotide sequence: TGTGCCAGCAGCCAAGAAGGGGGTAGCGGGGTCTACAATGAGCAGTTCTTC.

The genes are TRBV29-1 and TRBJ2-5; D remains ambiguous. Trimming took 4 bases from V and 4 from J, leaving 10 bases between them. The CDR3 spans 12 residues. The germline V gene has CDR1 SQVTM and CDR2 ANQGSEA. This chain's CDR3 is CSVGRTGETQYF. The CDR3, as DNA: TGCAGCGTTGGCAGAACGGGAGAGACCCAGTACTTC.

V gene TRBV20-1 combines with J gene TRBJ1-5, with D possibly being TRBD1 (5 bases). Trimming left V 6 bases short and J 3 bases short, with 15 bases between. This CDR3 comprises 14 residues. CDR1 and CDR2 (germline): DFQATT, SNEGSKA (reference sequence). The CDR3 loop is CSAPGTHYNQPQHF. Written as DNA, the CDR3 is TGCAGTGCGCCCGGGACTCACTACAATCAGCCCCAGCATTTT.

This rearrangement joins TRBV4-3 to TRBJ2-3; 11 bases line up with TRBD2. The CDR3 extends over 16 amino acids. CDR1 and CDR2 from the germline V gene are LGHNA and YSLEER. Unmatched junction bases numbered 5, after V lost 0 bases and J lost 6 bases. The chain's CDR3 is CASSQELAGGQDTQYF. DNA for the CDR3: TGCGCCAGCAGCCAAGAGCTAGCGGGGGGTCAGGATACGCAGTATTTT.

This clonotype was seen a few times. The chain carries TRBV9 and TRBJ2-3, with 9 bases matching TRBD1. Germline V lookup: CDR1 SGDLS, CDR2 YYNGEE. The length of the CDR3 is 16 residues. The trim removed 3 bases at V and 3 bases at J, leaving 8 bases unmatched. The CDR3 sequence is CASSAETGQGTDTQYF. CDR3 bases: TGTGCCAGCAGCGCCGAGACAGGACAGGGGACAGATACGCAGTATTTT.

There are a few counts of this clonotype. The V call is TRBV20-1, the J call TRBJ2-7; 10 bases match TRBD2. Losses at the gene ends were 0 bases for V and 0 bases for J; bases not matched to a gene: 5. Germline V gene sequence: CDR1 DFQATT, CDR2 SNEGSKA (reference sequence). This CDR3 has 16 amino acids. CDR3 nucleotide sequence: TGCAGTGCTAGAGATTGGGCTAGCGGGAGCTCCTACGAGCAGTACTTC. This translates into CSARDWASGSSYEQYF.

J is TRBJ2-3 and V is TRBV9; TRBD2 is a possible D gene (6 bases). V was cut by 6 bases and J by 4 bases, with 9 bases left in between. Germline CDR1 and CDR2: SGDLS and YYNGEE. The CDR3 contains 12 residues. CDR3 sequence reads: CASNRGADTQYF. CDR3 nucleotide sequence: TGTGCCAGCAACCGCGGGGCAGATACGCAGTATTTT.

The V call is TRBV20-1, the J call TRBJ2-3; the D is unclear. CDR3 length: 11 amino acids. V lost 3 bases and J lost 4, with 5 bases in between. From germline, CDR1 is DFQATT and CDR2 SNEGSKA (reference sequence). CDR3 sequence reads: CSARISDTQYF. In DNA, the CDR3 is TGCAGTGCTAGGATATCAGATACGCAGTATTTT.

As to this clonotype: This may arise from a read error, as a much more abundant clone is one base away. The chain is built from TRBV27 and TRBJ2-1; a possible D gene is TRBD2 (6 bases). The J call could be wrong; TRBJ2-7 is a better fit for the DNA end. The CDR3 contains 13 residues. Germline lookup yields CDR1 MNHEY and CDR2 SMNVEV (reference sequence). The CDR3 loop is CASGGISYNEQYF. The CDR3 nucleotides read TGTGCCAGCGGGGGGATCTCCTACAATGAGCAGTACTTC.

There are a few counts of this clonotype. V gene TRBV20-1 combines with J gene TRBJ2-3; 7 positions agree with TRBD1. J was trimmed by 2 bases and V by 6 bases; bases with no gene match: 8. The CDR3 sequence is 14 residues long. Per germline, CDR1 DFQATT and CDR2 SNEGSKA (reference sequence). In nucleotides, the CDR3 is TGCAGTGCAGAGCAGGGGGAGATCACAGATACGCAGTATTTT. It translates to CSAEQGEITDTQYF.

The V call is TRBV25-1, the J call TRBJ2-4, with 8 bases identical to TRBD1. This CDR3 has 13 residues. With 3 bases clipped from V and 7 bases from J, the junction kept 2 bases outside the gene matches. Germline CDR1 reads MGHDK; CDR2 reads SYGVNS. The CDR3 DNA sequence: TGTGCCAGCAGTGAGACAGGGGTGAACATTCAGTACTTC. It yields the protein CASSETGVNIQYF. Filled out from reference TRBV25-1 and TRBJ2-4, the complete variable domain reads EADIYQTPRYLVIGTGKKITLECSQTMGHDKMYWYQQDPGMELHLIHYSYGVNSTEKGDLSSESTVSRIRTEHFPLTLESARPSHTSQYLCASSETGVNIQYFGAGTRLSVL.

J is TRBJ2-4 and V is TRBV29-1; 7 bases agree with TRBD1. This CDR3 is built from 13 residues. The germline gives CDR1 SQVTM, CDR2 ANQGSEA. Trimming removed 6 bases from V and 5 bases from J; junction bases left unmatched: 7. The CDR3 sequence is CSVMTGSENIQYF. The DNA for the CDR3 is TGCAGCGTAATGACAGGGTCGGAAAACATTCAGTACTTC.

This clonotype was observed a few times. The V and J genes are TRBV14 and TRBJ1-2, with D possibly TRBD1 on 6 matching bases. V was trimmed by 4 bases and J by 1 base, leaving 7 bases between them. Germline assignment: CDR1 SGHDN and CDR2 FVKESK. There are 13 residues in the CDR3. The CDR3: CASSRTVNYGYTF. In nucleotides, the CDR3 is TGTGCCAGCAGCCGGACAGTTAACTATGGCTACACCTTC.